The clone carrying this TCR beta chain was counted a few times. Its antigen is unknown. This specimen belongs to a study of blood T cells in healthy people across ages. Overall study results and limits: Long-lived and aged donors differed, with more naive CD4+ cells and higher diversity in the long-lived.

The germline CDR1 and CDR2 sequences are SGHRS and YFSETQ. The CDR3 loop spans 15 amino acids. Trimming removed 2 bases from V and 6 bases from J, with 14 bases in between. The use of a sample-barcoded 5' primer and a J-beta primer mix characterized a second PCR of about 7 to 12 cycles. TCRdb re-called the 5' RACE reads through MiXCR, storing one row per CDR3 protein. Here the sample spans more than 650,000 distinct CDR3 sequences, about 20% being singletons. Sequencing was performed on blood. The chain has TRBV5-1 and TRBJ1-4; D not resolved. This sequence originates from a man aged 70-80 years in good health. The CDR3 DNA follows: TGCGCCAGCAGCTTCGCGGGGTTTTTGGATGAAAAACTGTTTTTT. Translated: CASSFAGFLDEKLFF.